A selection of T cell receptor beta chains follows, all from one sample in a study of beta chain features in type 1 diabetes. Produced via immunoSEQ multiplex PCR; TCRdb's table is partial and in-frame only. The sample lists some 150,000 clones; approximately 12% were seen once. The sample was central memory CD4+ T cells from blood. The receptors come from a man aged 18 to 30 in good health. The CDR3 runs from the conserved cysteine through the conserved F or W. A D gene is named only where the DNA matches it firmly. Clone size appears in some rows only: once, few, many, or a class for an expanded clone.

v_call	clone_size	d_call	cdr3_length	j_call	cdr3_nt	cdr3_aa
TRBV30	.	.	12	TRBJ1-1	TGTGCCTGGAGTGGCGGTTTTGGTGAAGCTTTCTTT	CAWSGGFGEAFF
TRBV2	.	TRBD2	15	TRBJ2-3	TGTGCCAGCAGGGAACTAGCGGGGGCCACAGATACGCAGTATTTT	CASRELAGATDTQYF
TRBV7-2	few	.	14	TRBJ2-4	TGTGCCAGCACCCTCGCCGGAGCCAAAAACATTCAGTACTTC	CASTLAGAKNIQYF
TRBV7-9	few	TRBD1	16	TRBJ2-3	TGTGCCAGCAACCTCCTCCCGGGACAGGGCGCAGATACGCAGTATTTT	CASNLLPGQGADTQYF
TRBV7-2	.	.	14	TRBJ1-2	TGTGCCAGCAGCTTAGCCAGGGACATCTATGGCTACACCTTC	CASSLARDIYGYTF
TRBV4-3	.	.	16	TRBJ2-3	TGCGCCAGCAGCCAAGTTTGGGGGTATCGCACAGATACGCAGTATTTT	CASSQVWGYRTDTQYF
TRBV28	few	TRBD2	16	TRBJ2-1	TGTGCCAGCAAACCGGGACTAGCGGGTAACTACAATGAGCAGTTCTTC	CASKPGLAGNYNEQFF
TRBV7-2	.	.	15	TRBJ1-2	TGTGCCAGCAGCTTAGCGAGGCAGGGGATAGGTGGCTACACCTTC	CASSLARQGIGGYTF
TRBV9	.	TRBD1	13	TRBJ1-1	TGTGCCAGCAGCCCCGTACAGGGGACGGAAGCTTTCTTT	CASSPVQGTEAFF
TRBV28	.	.	15	TRBJ2-4	TGTGCCAGCAGCGAAATAATAGCGAAGAAAAACATTCAGTACTTC	CASSEIIAKKNIQYF
TRBV29-1	few	.	13	TRBJ2-5	TGCAGCGCTCTAAATCCAGGGACAGAGACCCAGTACTTC	CSALNPGTETQYF
TRBV28	many	TRBD1	14	TRBJ1-2	TGTGCCAGCACCCTGACAGGGGCGGGGTATGGCTACACCTTC	CASTLTGAGYGYTF
TRBV11-2	.	TRBD1	15	TRBJ2-3	TGTGCCAGCAGCTTAGTAGGGGGCGCAGCAGATACGCAGTATTTT	CASSLVGGAADTQYF
TRBV11-2	few	.	17	TRBJ2-3	TGTGCCAGCAGCGTGTTCAGGGGGGAGTCTCGCGCAGATACGCAGTATTTT	CASSVFRGESRADTQYF
TRBV7-9	few	TRBD1	15	TRBJ1-5	TGTGCCAGCAGCATTGGACAGGGGTGGAATCAGCCCCAGCATTTT	CASSIGQGWNQPQHF
TRBV4-2	few	.	18	TRBJ2-4	TGTGCCAGCAGCCAAGATAAGGAGACGGTTCTAGCCAAAAACATTCAGTACTTC	CASSQDKETVLAKNIQYF
TRBV29-1	few	.	13	TRBJ2-7	TGCAGCGTTTCGGGGAATAGGGGCTACGAGCAGTACTTC	CSVSGNRGYEQYF
TRBV27	.	.	12	TRBJ2-3	TGTGCCAGCTCCCGAGGGACAGATACGCAGTATTTT	CASSRGTDTQYF
TRBV18	.	TRBD2	19	TRBJ2-7	TGTGCCAGCTCACCACCGGGACTAGCTAGACGGTCCAGCTCCTACGAGCAGTACTTC	CASSPPGLARRSSSYEQYF
TRBV7-9	many	.	14	TRBJ2-5	TGCGCCAGCAGCCAAGTGGGGACCCAAGAGACCCAGTACTTC	CASSQVGTQETQYF
TRBV5-6	.	.	16	TRBJ2-1	TGTGCCAGCAGCTTAGGCAGGGGCGGTGGGTACAATGAGCAGTTCTTC	CASSLGRGGGYNEQFF
TRBV2	many	.	14	TRBJ2-3	TGTGCCAGCGGTGGTGCGGGACGCACAGATACGCAGTATTTT	CASGGAGRTDTQYF
TRBV5-1	few	.	15	TRBJ2-1	TGCGCCAGCAGCTTGGGTATTAGCGGAGTTGGTGAGCAGTTCTTC	CASSLGISGVGEQFF
TRBV11-1	few	.	12	TRBJ2-1	TGTGCCAGCAGCCCAGAGTACAATGAGCAGTTCTTC	CASSPEYNEQFF
TRBV7-7	.	.	16	TRBJ2-1	TGTGCTAGCAGCCTAGAGGGGGGACGTACTAACAATGAGCAGTTCTTC	CASSLEGGRTNNEQFF
TRBV7-2	.	.	14	TRBJ1-2	TGTGCCAGCAGCTTGTCAGGAGCCAACTATGGCTACACCTTC	CASSLSGANYGYTF
TRBV13	.	TRBD2	15	TRBJ2-5	TGTGCCAGCAGCTTGGAAACGGGAGGGCTGGAGACCCAGTACTTC	CASSLETGGLETQYF
TRBV15	few	TRBD1	15	TRBJ1-4	TGTGCCACCAGCAGGGGACAGGGGACTAATGAAAAACTGTTTTTT	CATSRGQGTNEKLFF
TRBV5-4	few	TRBD1	16	TRBJ2-7	TGTGCCAGCAGCTTGGGCGGTGGTCAGGGGGTCCACGAGCAGTACTTC	CASSLGGGQGVHEQYF